A single sample is the source of the 4 T cell receptor beta chains below, sequenced in a study of T cell responses to AZD1222 COVID-19 vaccine. Here immunoSEQ multiplex PCR was the method, and the copy in TCRdb shows in-frame clones only, minus some. The data show 90,000 to 130,000 clones, roughly 87% seen once. Sequencing used peripheral blood, obtained on day 0 of MenACWY control vaccination. The receptors were gathered from an adult in good health.

The chain recombines TRBV5-4 with TRBJ1-1, with TRBD1 identical over 7 bases. The V gene's germline CDR1 is SGHNT and CDR2 YYREEE (reference sequence). The CDR3 spans 15 residues. Unmatched junction bases numbered 7, after V lost 5 bases and J lost 0 bases. Here the CDR3 DNA reads TGTGCCAGCAGATCCCAGGGGGGAATGAACACTGAAGCTTTCTTT. Translating gives CASRSQGGMNTEAFF.

V and J are TRBV3-1 (or the pseudogene TRBV3-2) and TRBJ2-7; D uncertain. Trimming took off 1 base at V and 0 bases at J, with 7 bases between the two ends. The CDR3 is 14 amino acids. In germline, CDR1 is LGHDT, CDR2 YNNKEL (reference sequence). CDR3 sequence reads: CASSQGSSSYEQYF. The CDR3 DNA reads TGTGCCAGCAGCCAAGGTTCCAGCTCCTACGAGCAGTACTTC.

The genes are TRBV18 and TRBJ1-3; 8 bases line up with TRBD1. Germline CDR1 reads KGHSH; CDR2 reads LQKENI. There are 17 residues in the CDR3. With V trimmed by 5 bases and J by 0 bases, 9 bases remained unmatched. The CDR3: CASSTGQGTLSGNTIYF. CDR3 in DNA: TGTGCCAGCTCAACCGGACAGGGCACACTCTCTGGAAACACCATATATTTT.

The chain recombines TRBV2 with TRBJ1-2; TRBD1 matches at 8 bases. This CDR3 comprises 14 residues. The germline gives CDR1 SNHLY, CDR2 FYNNEI. With 3 bases clipped from V and 8 bases from J, the junction kept 8 bases outside the gene matches. This CDR3 reads CASSEFQGARGYTF. CDR3 DNA: TGTGCCAGCAGTGAGTTTCAGGGGGCACGGGGCTACACCTTC.